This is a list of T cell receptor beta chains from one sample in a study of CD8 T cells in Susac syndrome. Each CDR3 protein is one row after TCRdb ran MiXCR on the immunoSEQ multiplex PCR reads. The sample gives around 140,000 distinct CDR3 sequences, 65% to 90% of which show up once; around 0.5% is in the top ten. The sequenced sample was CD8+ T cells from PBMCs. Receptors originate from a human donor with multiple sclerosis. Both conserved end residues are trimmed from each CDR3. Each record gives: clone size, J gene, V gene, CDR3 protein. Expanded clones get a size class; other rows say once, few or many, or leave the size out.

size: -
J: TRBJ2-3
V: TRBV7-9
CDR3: ASSLDGFSTDTQY

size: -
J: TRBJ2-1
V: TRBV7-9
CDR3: ASSLGAGGVNSYNEQF

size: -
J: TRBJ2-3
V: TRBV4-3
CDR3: ASSHRAGGLDTQY

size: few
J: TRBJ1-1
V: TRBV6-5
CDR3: ASSYQGGATEAF

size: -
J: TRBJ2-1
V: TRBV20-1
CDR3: SASFPRDRVNEQF

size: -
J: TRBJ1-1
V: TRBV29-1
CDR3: SGEENTEAF

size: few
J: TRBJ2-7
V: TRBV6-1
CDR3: ASSTRPTFYEQY

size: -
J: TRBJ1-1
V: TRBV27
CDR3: AVRDNTEAF

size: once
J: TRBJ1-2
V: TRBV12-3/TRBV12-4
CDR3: ASSFPGGNGYT

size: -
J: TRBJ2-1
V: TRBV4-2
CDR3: ASSRTQGDAHYNEQF

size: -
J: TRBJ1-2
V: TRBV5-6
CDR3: ASSLGQGGGYT

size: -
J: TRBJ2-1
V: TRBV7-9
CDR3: ASSFRDRGNNEQF

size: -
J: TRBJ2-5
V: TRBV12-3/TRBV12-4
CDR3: ASSSITGLRETQY

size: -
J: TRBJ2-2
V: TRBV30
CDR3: AWSVRPNTGELF

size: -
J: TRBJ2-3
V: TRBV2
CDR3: ASKYRLAVTDTQY

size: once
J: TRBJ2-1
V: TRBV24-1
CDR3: ATSDQDRGGYNEQF

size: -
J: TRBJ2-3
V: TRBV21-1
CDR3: ASSIHLEPTQIRSY

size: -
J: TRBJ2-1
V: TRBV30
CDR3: AWSVSEVPYNEQF

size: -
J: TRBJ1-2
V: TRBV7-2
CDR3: ASSLAGGYYGYT

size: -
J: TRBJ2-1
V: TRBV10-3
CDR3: AISDDSGYYNEQF

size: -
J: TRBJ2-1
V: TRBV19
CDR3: ASSSGGYNEQF

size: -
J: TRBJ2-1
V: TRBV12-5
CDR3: ASGLAYKGSGSNEQF

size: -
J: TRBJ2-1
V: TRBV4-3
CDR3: ASSQDGGVYNEQF

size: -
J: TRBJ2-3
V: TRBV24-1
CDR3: ATSDSDRGLADTQY

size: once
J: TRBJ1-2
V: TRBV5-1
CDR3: ASSEWQGETLEGYGYT

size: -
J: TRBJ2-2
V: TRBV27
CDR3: ASSFGGDTGELF

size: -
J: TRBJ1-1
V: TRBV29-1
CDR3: SVHGNNTEAF

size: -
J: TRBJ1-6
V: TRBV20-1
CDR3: SASFWGNSPLH

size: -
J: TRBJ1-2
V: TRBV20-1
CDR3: SARDPGNYGYT